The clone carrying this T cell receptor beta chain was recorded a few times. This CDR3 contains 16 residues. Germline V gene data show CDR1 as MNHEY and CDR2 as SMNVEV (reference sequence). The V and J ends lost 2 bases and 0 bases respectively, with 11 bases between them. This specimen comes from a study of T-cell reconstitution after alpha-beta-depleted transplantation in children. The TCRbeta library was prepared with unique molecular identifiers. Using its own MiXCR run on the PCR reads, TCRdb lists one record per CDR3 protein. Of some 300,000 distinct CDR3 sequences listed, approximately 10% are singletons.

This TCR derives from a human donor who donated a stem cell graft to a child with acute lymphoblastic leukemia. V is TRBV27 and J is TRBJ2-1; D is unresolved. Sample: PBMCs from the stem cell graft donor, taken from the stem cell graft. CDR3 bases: TGTGCCAGCAGTTTAGGAGCGCCCGGCTCCTACAATGAGCAGTTCTTC. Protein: CASSLGAPGSYNEQFF.